These T cell receptor beta chains were read from a single sample in a study of beta chain features in type 1 diabetes. The method was immunoSEQ multiplex PCR; TCRdb's version includes in-frame clones alone and lacks a portion of them. Of around 400,000 clones in the sample, around 12% were seen once. Input material: naive CD4+ T cells from blood. The receptor source for this set is a young man in good health. The CDR3 runs from the conserved cysteine through the conserved F or W. A D gene is named only where the DNA matches it firmly. Size is omitted from some rows. Given values are once, few, many or a class for expanded clones.

TRBV7-9	TRBD1	few	TRBJ1-5	TGTGCCAGCAGCGCTGGGACAGTCTCAAGCAATCAGCCCCAGCATTTT	CASSAGTVSSNQPQHF
TRBV5-4	-	few	TRBJ2-2	TGTGCCAGCAGCTTTAGTCCGCCCGGGGGCGGGGAGCTGTTTTTT	CASSFSPPGGGELFF
TRBV14	-	few	TRBJ1-1	TGTGCCAGCAGCCACACTTCGGCCAGGGATGAAGCTTTCTTT	CASSHTSARDEAFF
TRBV7-9	TRBD1	few	TRBJ1-6	TGTGCCAGCAACAGGGGGACAGGAAGAAATTCACCCCTCCACTTT	CASNRGTGRNSPLHF
TRBV29-1	-	-	TRBJ2-4	TGCAGCGTAGACAGTCCCGCCAAAAACATTCAGTACTTC	CSVDSPAKNIQYF
TRBV28	TRBD1	-	TRBJ2-1	TGTGCCAGCAGTTCCGCGGCCTCGGGACAGGGGTATGGTGAGCAGTTCTTC	CASSSAASGQGYGEQFF
TRBV19	TRBD1	few	TRBJ2-7	TGTGCCAGTAGTTGGACAGGGTCTTTCGACGAGCAGTACTTC	CASSWTGSFDEQYF
TRBV30	-	few	TRBJ1-2	TGTGCCAGCAGACAGGTTTTTTATACCTGGTATGGCTACACCTTC	CASRQVFYTWYGYTF
TRBV7-3	TRBD2	few	TRBJ2-1	TGTGCCAGCAGCTCCCCACCCCCCTCTGGCGGGGGGGCGGGTGAGCAGTTCTTC	CASSSPPPSGGGAGEQFF
TRBV4-2	-	few	TRBJ1-4	TGTGCCAGCAGCCGGGAGAGATTAAAACTGTTTTTT	CASSRERLKLFF
TRBV6-5	-	few	TRBJ2-7	TGTGCCAGCAAGTACCGGGGGTCTAGGTACGAGCAGTACTTC	CASKYRGSRYEQYF
TRBV5-1	TRBD1	-	TRBJ1-6	TGCGCCAGCAGCTGGGGACAGGGAAATCAGTCACCCCTCCACTTT	CASSWGQGNQSPLHF
TRBV18	-	few	TRBJ2-5	TGTGCCAGCTCACCCCGGCAGGGTGGACAAGAGACCCAGTACTTC	CASSPRQGGQETQYF
TRBV5-1	TRBD2	-	TRBJ2-5	TGCGCCAGCCGGTCCCCCGGGACTAGCCGACAAGAGACCCAGTACTTC	CASRSPGTSRQETQYF
TRBV2	-	few	TRBJ1-2	TGTGCCAAAAGTCTAGCGGGAAACTATGGCTACACCTTC	CAKSLAGNYGYTF
TRBV7-3	-	few	TRBJ2-7	TGTGCCAGCAGCTTATCCGGGGGTGTGTTCTACGAGCAGTACTTC	CASSLSGGVFYEQYF
TRBV7-8	-	few	TRBJ2-3	TGTGCCAGCAGCCCGCGGGTTAGCACAGATACGCAGTATTTT	CASSPRVSTDTQYF
TRBV28	-	-	TRBJ2-2	TGTGCCAGCAGCGCACCCCAGGGGCCCGGGGAGCTGTTTTTT	CASSAPQGPGELFF
TRBV19	-	many	TRBJ2-1	TGTGCCAGTAGTATACAGAGGAATGAGCAGTTCTTC	CASSIQRNEQFF